This T cell receptor (beta chain) was obtained from a study of neurological immune-mediated disorders. By 5'RACE with 10-nucleotide random UMIs, the cDNA was made. TCRdb re-called the 5' RACE reads with MiXCR, one entry per CDR3 protein. This table has 39,000 or so distinct CDR3 sequences, approximately 2.4% appearing once. Findings of the study overall: The expanded clones of different subjects shared no CDR3 amino acid sequences (suggesting private repertoires in all groups).

This clonotype has at least ten counts. Its antigen remains unidentified. Germline V gives CDR1 DFQATT, CDR2 SNEGSKA (reference sequence). V trimming: 2 bases; J trimming: 7 bases; junction bases outside the gene matches: 10. This CDR3 contains 15 residues. The TCR was taken from a young man with multiple sclerosis. The sequencing sample was made of PBMCs. The chain carries TRBV20-1 and TRBJ2-7; 11 bases match TRBD2. Here the CDR3 reads CSARPGTSGILEQYF. The CDR3 coding sequence is TGCAGTGCTAGACCCGGGACTAGCGGAATTTTGGAGCAGTACTTC.